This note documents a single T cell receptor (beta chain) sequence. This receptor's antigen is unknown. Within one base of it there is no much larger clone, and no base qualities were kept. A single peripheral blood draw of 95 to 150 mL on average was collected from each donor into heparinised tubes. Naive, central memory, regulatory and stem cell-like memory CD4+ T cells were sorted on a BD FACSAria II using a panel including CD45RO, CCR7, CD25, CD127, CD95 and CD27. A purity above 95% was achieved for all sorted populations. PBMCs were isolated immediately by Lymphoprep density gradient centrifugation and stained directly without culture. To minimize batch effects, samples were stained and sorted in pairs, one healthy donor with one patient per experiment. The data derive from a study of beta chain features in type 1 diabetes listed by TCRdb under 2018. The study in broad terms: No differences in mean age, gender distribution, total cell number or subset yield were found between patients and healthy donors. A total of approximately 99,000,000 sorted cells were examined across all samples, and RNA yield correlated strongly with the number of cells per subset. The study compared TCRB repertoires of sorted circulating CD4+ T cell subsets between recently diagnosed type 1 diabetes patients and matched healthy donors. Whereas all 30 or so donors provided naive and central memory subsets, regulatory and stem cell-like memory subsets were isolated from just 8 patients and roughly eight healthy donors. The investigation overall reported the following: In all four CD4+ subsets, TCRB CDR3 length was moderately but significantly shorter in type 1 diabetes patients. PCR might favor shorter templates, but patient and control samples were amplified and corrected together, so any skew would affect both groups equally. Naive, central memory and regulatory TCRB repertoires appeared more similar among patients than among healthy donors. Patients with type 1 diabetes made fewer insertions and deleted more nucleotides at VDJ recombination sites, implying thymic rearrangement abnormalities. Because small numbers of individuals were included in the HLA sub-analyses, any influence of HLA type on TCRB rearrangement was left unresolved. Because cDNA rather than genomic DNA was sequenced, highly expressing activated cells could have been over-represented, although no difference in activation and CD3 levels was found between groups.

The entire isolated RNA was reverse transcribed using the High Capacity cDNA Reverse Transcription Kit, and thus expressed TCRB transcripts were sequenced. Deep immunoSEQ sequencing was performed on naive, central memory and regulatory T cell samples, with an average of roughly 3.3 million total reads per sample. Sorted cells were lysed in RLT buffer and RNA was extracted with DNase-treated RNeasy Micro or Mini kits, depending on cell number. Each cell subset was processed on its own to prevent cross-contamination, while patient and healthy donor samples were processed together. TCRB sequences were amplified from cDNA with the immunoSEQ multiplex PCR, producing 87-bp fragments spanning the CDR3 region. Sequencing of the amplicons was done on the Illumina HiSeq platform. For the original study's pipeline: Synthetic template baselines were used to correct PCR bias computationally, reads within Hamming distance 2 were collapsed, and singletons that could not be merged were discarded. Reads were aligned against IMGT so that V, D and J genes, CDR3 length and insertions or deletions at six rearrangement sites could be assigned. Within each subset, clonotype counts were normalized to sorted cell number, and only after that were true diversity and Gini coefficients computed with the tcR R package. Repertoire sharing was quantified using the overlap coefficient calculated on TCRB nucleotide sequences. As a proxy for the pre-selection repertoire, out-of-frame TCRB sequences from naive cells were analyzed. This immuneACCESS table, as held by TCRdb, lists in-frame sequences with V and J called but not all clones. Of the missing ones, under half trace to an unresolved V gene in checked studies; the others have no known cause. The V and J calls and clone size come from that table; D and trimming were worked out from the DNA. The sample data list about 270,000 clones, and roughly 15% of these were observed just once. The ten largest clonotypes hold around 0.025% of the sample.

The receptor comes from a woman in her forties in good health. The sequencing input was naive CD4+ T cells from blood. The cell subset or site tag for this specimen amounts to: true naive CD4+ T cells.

CDR3 sequence: CASSARLADSSYEQYF. In nucleotide form, the sequence is TGTGCCAGCAGCGCAAGACTAGCGGATAGCTCCTACGAGCAGTACTTC. Here the chain combines TRBV9 and TRBJ2-7; TRBD2 lines up with 9 middle nucleotides. V trim: 3 bases; J trim: 0 bases; unmatched bases: 7. For CDR1 and CDR2, the germline V gene lists SGDLS and YYNGEE. The CDR3 goes from the cysteine to the phenylalanine over 16 residues. The kept DNA is CDR3 alone, 48 bases in frame from the first base.